This T cell receptor beta chain was profiled in a study of cytomegalovirus exposure and HLA in healthy donors. The CDR3 is 11 amino acids. Germline V CDR1 and CDR2: SQVTM, ANQGSEA. V gave up 8 bases and J gave up 3 bases, with 10 bases separating them. On this clone: Its target is unknown.

Study-level results: Many donors shared some public TCRs, even though most TCR sequences were rare. A few V segments could not be told apart, such as TRBV6-2 and TRBV6-3, and were left out. A later analysis showed that HLA-associated TCR beta chains had undergone more clonal expansion than equally common others. A later analysis reportedly found fewer N-insertions in an Asian-associated ancestry cluster than the roughly 670-donor mean.

PCR was performed using 60 Vbeta and 13 Jbeta primers. Sequencing used immunoSEQ multiplex PCR; TCRdb keeps in-frame clones, though not all of them. The sample yields roughly 130,000 clones, approximately 84% seen once. The sequence derives from a middle-aged woman in good health and CMV-seronegative. The chain has TRBV29-1 and TRBJ2-5, with a weak D call TRBD2 (5 bases). The sequenced sample was PBMCs. The CDR3 sequence: CSPVREETQYF. The CDR3 DNA reads as TGCAGCCCGGTGAGGGAAGAGACCCAGTACTTC.